The 14 T cell receptor beta chains listed next were all sequenced from one sample in a study of blood T cell repertoires in COVID-19. Here immunoSEQ multiplex PCR was the method, and the copy in TCRdb shows in-frame clones only, minus some. Found here are about 290,000 clones, under 90% of them singletons; the top ten hold 11%. Sequenced sample: peripheral blood. The receptors derive from a woman aged 25 to 39 with COVID-19, enrolled during active disease.

The sample holds a few counts of this clone. At the DNA level, this CDR3 is encoded by other sequences in the same sample as well. The V gene is TRBV19, the J gene TRBJ1-1; TRBD1 is a possible D gene (6 bases). The CDR3 extends over 12 amino acids. The V end lost 6 bases, the J end lost 1 base, and 6 bases lay between the germline ends. CDR1 is LNHDA and CDR2 is SQIVND in the germline V gene (reference sequence). CDR3 bases: TGTGCCAGTAGGACAGGGAACACTGAAGCTTTCTTT. This codes for CASRTGNTEAFF.

The chain recombines TRBV30 with TRBJ1-6; 7 nucleotides line up with TRBD1. J was trimmed by 8 bases and V by 0 bases; bases with no gene match: 1. The CDR3 is made up of 13 amino acids. Germline V CDR1 and CDR2: GTSNPN, SVGIG (reference sequence). In DNA form, the CDR3 reads TGTGCCTGGAGTGTCCAGGGGGATTCACCCCTCCACTTT. Its translation: CAWSVQGDSPLHF.

The chain joins TRBV5-8 to TRBJ2-5; TRBD2 matches at 8 bases. Germline values: CDR1 SGHTS, CDR2 YDEGEE. The V and J ends lost 0 bases and 5 bases, in that order; junction bases with no gene match: 6. CDR3 length equals 15 residues. The CDR3 nucleotides read TGTGCCAGCAGCTTGGGAGGACTAGCTTGGGAGACCCAGTACTTC. It is translated as CASSLGGLAWETQYF.

The CDR3 nucleotides are TGTGCCAGCAGTTTGACTCGGGGCAGGGGTGTTCGTCAAGAGACCCAGTACTTC. Protein sequence: CASSLTRGRGVRQETQYF. The chain recombines TRBV28 with TRBJ2-5; possibly TRBD1 for D (6 bases). This CDR3 is built from 18 residues. V dropped 3 bases and J dropped 2 bases, with 22 bases sitting between them. Germline-derived CDR1 and CDR2 are MDHEN and SYDVKM.

V is TRBV15 and J is TRBJ2-4; D possibly corresponds to TRBD2 (6 bases). CDR1 and CDR2 (germline): LNHNV, YYDKDF (reference sequence). This CDR3 region has 13 residues. Trimming stripped 3 bases from V and 9 bases from J, with 12 bases between. The CDR3 DNA sequence: TGTGCCACCAGCAGTCTGATAGCGGCCATTCAGTACTTC. Translating gives CATSSLIAAIQYF.

This chain links TRBV19 with TRBJ2-1; 10 bases fit TRBD1. The length of the CDR3 is 14 residues. Germline V gene lookup returns CDR1 LNHDA and CDR2 SQIVND (reference sequence). Trimming took 8 bases from V and 1 from J; bases not matched to a gene: 2. The CDR3 sequence: CASGDRGSYNEQFF. Written as DNA, the CDR3 is TGTGCCAGTGGGGACAGGGGTTCCTACAATGAGCAGTTCTTC.

This rearrangement joins TRBV10-3 to TRBJ1-1; D not certain. Trimming stripped 4 bases from V and 3 bases from J, with 21 bases between. The germline CDR1 and CDR2 sequences are ENHRY and SYGVKD. The CDR3 loop spans 17 amino acids. The CDR3 sequence is CAISGAGDGPIHTEAFF. Here the CDR3 DNA reads TGTGCCATCAGTGGCGCGGGAGATGGACCCATCCACACTGAAGCTTTCTTT.

The chain couples TRBV27 to TRBJ1-2, with D perhaps TRBD1 (6 bases). Trimming stripped 6 bases from V and 1 base from J, with 9 bases between. The CDR3 runs to 13 residues. Germline assignment: CDR1 MNHEY and CDR2 SMNVEV (reference sequence). DNA for the CDR3: TGTGCCAGCAGACAGGGTCTTAACTATGGCTACACCTTC. This sequence encodes CASRQGLNYGYTF.

V usage is TRBV7-2 and J usage is TRBJ2-5; 8 bases map to TRBD2. Germline V CDR1 and CDR2: SGHTA, FQGNSA. This CDR3 has 14 residues. V shed 5 bases and J 3 bases; nucleotides not matched to a gene: 5. CDR3 in DNA: TGTGCCAGCAGCCAGGCGGGGGGTAAAGAGACCCAGTACTTC. Protein sequence: CASSQAGGKETQYF.

CDR3 amino acids: CASSPLVQSNQPQHF. The CDR3 DNA follows: TGTGCCAGCAGTCCCCTGGTACAAAGCAATCAGCCCCAGCATTTT. The chain couples TRBV27 to TRBJ1-5; D gene unclear. The CDR3 runs to 15 residues. V was clipped by 5 bases and J by 1 base, with 12 bases between them. CDR1 MNHEY and CDR2 SMNVEV come from the germline V gene (reference sequence).

V is TRBV7-9 and J is TRBJ2-1, with 13 bases fitting TRBD2. V was clipped by 5 bases and J by 3 bases; unmatched bases: 4. CDR1 and CDR2 from the germline V gene are SEHNR and FQNEAQ (reference sequence). There are 16 residues in the CDR3. Written as DNA, the CDR3 is TGTGCCAGCAGCCCTCGGACTAGCGGGGGCTACAATGAGCAGTTCTTC. This translates into CASSPRTSGGYNEQFF.

This rearrangement joins TRBV3-1 (or the pseudogene TRBV3-2) to TRBJ1-1; the D gene is possibly TRBD1 (5 bases). Germline CDR1 and CDR2: LGHDT and YNNKEL (reference sequence). The ends were cut back, 4 bases at V and 4 bases at J, with 22 bases in the middle. The CDR3 has 17 residues. CDR3 in amino acids: CASSPISGEGRFTEAFF. CDR3 DNA sequence: TGTGCCAGCAGCCCCATTTCGGGGGAGGGGAGGTTCACTGAAGCTTTCTTT.

The V gene is TRBV6-6, the J gene TRBJ2-5, with 9 bases that match TRBD1. The CDR3 loop spans 14 amino acids. In germline, CDR1 is MNHNY, CDR2 SVGAGI (reference sequence). The trim removed 4 bases at V and 4 bases at J, leaving 4 bases unmatched. The CDR3 region has the DNA TGTGCCAGCAGTTTCACAGGGGGCAGAGAGACCCAGTACTTC. This translates into CASSFTGGRETQYF.

This clone was recorded only once. This chain uses TRBV18 with TRBJ2-5; perhaps TRBD1 as D (6 bases). There are 13 residues in the CDR3. V lost 2 bases and J lost 6, with 10 bases in between. Germline-derived CDR1 and CDR2 are KGHSH and LQKENI. The CDR3 DNA sequence: TGTGCCAGCTCACCAGGGCAGGGGAAGACCCAGTACTTC. This gives the protein CASSPGQGKTQYF.